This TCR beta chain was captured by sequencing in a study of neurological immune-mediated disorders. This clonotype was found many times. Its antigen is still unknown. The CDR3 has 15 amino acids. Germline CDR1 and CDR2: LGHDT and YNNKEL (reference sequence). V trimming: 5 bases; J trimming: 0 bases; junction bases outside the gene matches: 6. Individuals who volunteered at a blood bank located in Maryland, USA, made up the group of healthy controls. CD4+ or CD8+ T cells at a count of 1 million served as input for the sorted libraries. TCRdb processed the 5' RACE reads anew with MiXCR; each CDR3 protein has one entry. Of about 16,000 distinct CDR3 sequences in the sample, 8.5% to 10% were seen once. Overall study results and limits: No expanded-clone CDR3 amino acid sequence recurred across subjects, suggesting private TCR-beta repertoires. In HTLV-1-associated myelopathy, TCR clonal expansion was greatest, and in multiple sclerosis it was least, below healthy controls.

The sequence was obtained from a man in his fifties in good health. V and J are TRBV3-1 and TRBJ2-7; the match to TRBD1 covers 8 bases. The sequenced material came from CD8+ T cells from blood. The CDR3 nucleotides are TGTGCCAGCAGCGAGGGACAGGACCCCTCCTACGAGCAGTACTTC. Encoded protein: CASSEGQDPSYEQYF.